These 28 T cell receptor beta chains share one sample of origin, sequenced in a study of CD8 T cells in Susac syndrome. With random hexamers, roughly 0.45 to 1 ug RNA was reverse transcribed. A single record per CDR3 protein comes from TCRdb applying MiXCR to the immunoSEQ multiplex PCR reads. Here the sample spans some 300,000 distinct CDR3 sequences, around 91% being singletons. Sequenced material: CD8+ T cells from PBMCs. The receptors derive from a human donor with multiple sclerosis.

The V and J genes are TRBV25-1 and TRBJ2-5; D unresolved. Between the trimmed V and J ends, which lost 5 bases and 0 bases, there was a span of 19 bases. In germline, CDR1 is MGHDK, CDR2 SYGVNS. This CDR3 comprises 17 residues. The CDR3 DNA reads as TGTGCCAGCAGTCCGCCTTCGCGGCAGCCCTACCAAGAGACCCAGTACTTC. Protein: CASSPPSRQPYQETQYF.

The chain uses TRBV20-1 and TRBJ2-7; TRBD2 agrees at 8 bases. In germline, CDR1 is DFQATT, CDR2 SNEGSKA (reference sequence). The CDR3 contains 13 residues. Unmatched junction bases numbered 6, after V lost 6 bases and J lost 2 bases. CDR3 amino acids: CSAQAGEAYEQYF. CDR3 DNA: TGCAGTGCCCAAGCGGGAGAGGCCTACGAGCAGTACTTC.

The V call is TRBV4-2, the J call TRBJ2-2; 10 nucleotides agree with TRBD2. CDR3 length: 19 amino acids. V gave up 0 bases and J gave up 5 bases; unmatched junction bases: 12. Germline V lookup: CDR1 LGHNA, CDR2 YNFKEQ. DNA for the CDR3: TGTGCCAGCAGCCAAGAAGGGATGGCTAGCGGGAGATGGACCGGGGAGCTGTTTTTT. As protein: CASSQEGMASGRWTGELFF.

This chain connects TRBV20-1 to TRBJ2-7, with D possibly matching TRBD2 (9 bases). This CDR3 has 16 residues. In germline, CDR1 is DFQATT, CDR2 SNEGSKA (reference sequence). Trimming left V 0 bases short and J 4 bases short, with 19 bases between. The CDR3 sequence: CSARDLASGDRYEQYF. For the CDR3, the DNA is TGCAGTGCTAGAGATTTGGCTAGCGGGGACAGGTACGAGCAGTACTTC.

This sequence joins TRBV7-9 and TRBJ2-5; 11 bases map to TRBD2. The CDR3 runs to 15 residues. Trimming cost V 3 bases and J 4 bases; bases outside gene matches: 4. In germline, CDR1 is SEHNR, CDR2 FQNEAQ (reference sequence). The CDR3 here is CASSLASGGRETQYF. The DNA for the CDR3 is TGTGCCAGCAGCTTGGCTAGCGGGGGGCGAGAGACCCAGTACTTC.

The chain recombines TRBV19 with TRBJ1-6, with D possibly TRBD1 on 5 matching bases. Germline values: CDR1 LNHDA, CDR2 SQIVND (reference sequence). V dropped 2 bases and J dropped 10 bases, with 15 bases sitting between them. This CDR3 is built from 15 residues. The DNA for the CDR3 is TGTGCCAGTAGTATAACCGGGACTACGGGGTCACCCCTCCACTTT. Translation: CASSITGTTGSPLHF.

V usage is TRBV4-2 and J usage is TRBJ2-7, with a possible D match to TRBD2 (6 bases). CDR3 size: 18 residues. Looked up from germline, CDR1 is LGHNA and CDR2 is YNFKEQ. Between the trimmed V and J ends, which lost 4 bases and 5 bases, there was a span of 27 bases. Written as DNA, the CDR3 is TGTGCCAGCAGCCCCGGCATCGGGACTCTTCAAACAGTCCACGAGCAGTACTTC. Its protein product is CASSPGIGTLQTVHEQYF.

The chain is built from TRBV6-1 and TRBJ1-2; D is uncertain. This CDR3 has 17 residues. CDR1 and CDR2 (germline): MNHNS, SASEGT. The germline V and J ends were trimmed by 5 bases and 4 bases, with 23 bases remaining between them. The CDR3 bases are TGTGCCAGCAGTCCTCGGGTCCTTACCCCCTCTCCCTATGGCTACACCTTC. Translation: CASSPRVLTPSPYGYTF.

This chain links TRBV6-5 with TRBJ2-2; a possible D gene is TRBD2 (6 bases). This CDR3 spans 13 amino acids. CDR1 and CDR2 from the germline V gene are MNHEY and SVGAGI. V lost 6 bases and J 6 bases, leaving 11 bases between the germline ends. The CDR3 DNA reads TGTGCCAGCAGAACGGGGGAGGCCGGGGAGCTGTTTTTT. Residues: CASRTGEAGELFF.

The chain joins TRBV30 to TRBJ2-6; D is unclear. With 3 bases removed from V and 0 bases from J, the gap between germline ends came to 18 bases. The V gene's germline CDR1 is GTSNPN and CDR2 SVGIG (reference sequence). The CDR3 totals 18 residues. The CDR3 DNA follows: TGTGCCTGGAGGAGGCAGACCCAGTCTTTCTCTGGGGCCAACGTCCTGACTTTC. Amino acid sequence: CAWRRQTQSFSGANVLTF.

This clonotype has only a few counts. This chain connects TRBV27 to TRBJ1-5; possible D gene TRBD1, 5 bases. Germline CDR1 reads MNHEY; CDR2 reads SMNVEV (reference sequence). V was clipped by 2 bases and J by 6 bases, with 11 bases between them. The CDR3 totals 14 residues. The CDR3 protein is CASSLGRGGQPQHF. CDR3 nucleotides: TGTGCCAGCAGTTTAGGTAGGGGAGGTCAGCCCCAGCATTTT.

The chain links TRBV7-9 to TRBJ2-3; no clear D gene. The V end was cut by 6 bases, the J end by 0 bases, with 10 bases between. The CDR3 consists of 14 residues. Germline V gene sequence: CDR1 SEHNR, CDR2 FQNEAQ (reference sequence). The CDR3 DNA follows: TGTGCCAGCAGTGCCGGCCCTAGCACAGATACGCAGTATTTT. Translating it yields CASSAGPSTDTQYF.

This rearrangement joins TRBV10-3 to TRBJ2-5; no clear D. The germline V and J ends were trimmed by 0 bases and 2 bases, with 7 bases remaining between them. The CDR3 runs 14 residues. The germline V gene encodes CDR1 ENHRY and CDR2 SYGVKD. CDR3 DNA sequence: TGTGCCATCAGTGAGTCGATAGGGCAAGAGACCCAGTACTTC. This gives the protein CAISESIGQETQYF.

The gene calls are TRBV20-1 and TRBJ2-3, with 7 nucleotides matching TRBD1. The V and J ends lost 3 bases and 5 bases, in that order; junction bases with no gene match: 14. The CDR3 consists of 16 residues. The germline V gene has CDR1 DFQATT and CDR2 SNEGSKA (reference sequence). The CDR3 nucleotides are TGCAGTGCTAGCCCCCTTGACAGGGTCCGGGGAGATACGCAGTATTTT. Protein product: CSASPLDRVRGDTQYF.

J is TRBJ1-5 and V is TRBV2; no clear D gene. The CDR3 contains 14 residues. The germline gives CDR1 SNHLY, CDR2 FYNNEI. V was pared by 3 bases and J by 5 bases, with 11 bases between. The CDR3 is CASSDGQRDQPQHF. DNA for the CDR3: TGTGCCAGCAGTGATGGCCAGCGCGATCAGCCCCAGCATTTT.

The genes are TRBV29-1 and TRBJ2-1; 8 positions match TRBD2. This CDR3 region has 13 residues. V was clipped by 6 bases and J by 9 bases; unmatched bases: 10. From germline, CDR1 is SQVTM and CDR2 ANQGSEA. CDR3 coding DNA: TGCAGCGTACTGGCGGGAGGTGAAGTTGAGCAGTTCTTC. Its protein is CSVLAGGEVEQFF.

The chain is built from TRBV28 and TRBJ2-1; D is perhaps TRBD2 (6 bases). This CDR3 is built from 14 residues. CDR1 is MDHEN and CDR2 is SYDVKM in the germline V gene. The V end was cut by 4 bases, the J end by 6 bases, with 13 bases between. The CDR3 is CASSSSWRANEQFF. The CDR3, as DNA: TGTGCCAGCAGTTCGTCGTGGAGGGCCAATGAGCAGTTCTTC.

V gene TRBV7-9 combines with J gene TRBJ2-7; 8 bases align to TRBD2. Germline lookup yields CDR1 SEHNR and CDR2 FQNEAQ (reference sequence). V trimming: 3 bases; J trimming: 1 base; junction bases outside the gene matches: 11. This CDR3 has 17 amino acids. In nucleotides, the CDR3 is TGTGCCAGCAGCTTCACATATCCGGGACTAGAATCCTACGAGCAGTACTTC. Amino acids: CASSFTYPGLESYEQYF.

The gene calls are TRBV27 and TRBJ2-5, with TRBD1 as a possible D gene (5 bases). This CDR3 contains 15 residues. The V end lost 1 base, the J end lost 1 base, and 10 bases lay between the germline ends. The germline V gene encodes CDR1 MNHEY and CDR2 SMNVEV (reference sequence). CDR3: CASSLWSGSQETQYF. The CDR3 DNA reads TGTGCCAGCAGTTTATGGTCAGGGTCCCAAGAGACCCAGTACTTC.

The chain couples TRBV5-1 to TRBJ2-7; 10 bases map to TRBD1. This CDR3 is 16 amino acids long. With V trimmed by 0 bases and J by 4 bases, 7 bases remained unmatched. Per the germline V gene, CDR1 is SGHRS and CDR2 is YFSETQ. The CDR3 region has the DNA TGCGCCAGCAGCTTGGGACAGGGGGCGCGGGGATACGAGCAGTACTTC. Its protein product is CASSLGQGARGYEQYF.

The chain has TRBV9 and TRBJ2-7; D possibly corresponds to TRBD1 (6 bases). V lost 5 bases to trimming and J lost 0 bases, with 9 bases between them. The CDR3 sequence is 13 residues long. CDR1 and CDR2 from the germline V gene are SGDLS and YYNGEE. This CDR3 is CASSQGTSYEQYF. The CDR3 nucleotides are TGTGCCAGCAGTCAGGGGACCTCCTACGAGCAGTACTTC.

The chain links TRBV19 to TRBJ2-7; 9 bases agree with TRBD1. V lost 0 bases to trimming and J lost 6 bases; unmatched junction nucleotides: 6. The CDR3 sequence is 15 residues long. Germline CDR1 and CDR2: LNHDA and SQIVND (reference sequence). The CDR3 loop is CASSIEATGGSEQYF. CDR3 nucleotide sequence: TGTGCCAGTAGTATAGAGGCGACAGGGGGATCCGAGCAGTACTTC. The full variable domain, in which reference TRBV19 and TRBJ2-7 provide the parts outside the CDR3, is DGGITQSPKYLFRKEGQNVTLSCEQNLNHDAMYWYRQDPGQGLRLIYYSQIVNDFQKGDIAEGYSVSREKKESFPLTVTSAQKNPTAFYLCASSIEATGGSEQYFGPGTRLTVT.

The V gene is TRBV3-1, the J gene TRBJ1-5; D unresolved. Germline lookup yields CDR1 LGHDT and CDR2 YNNKEL (reference sequence). The V end was cut by 5 bases, the J end by 7 bases, with 15 bases between. There are 14 residues in the CDR3. CDR3 region: CASSTREGGQPQHF. The CDR3 nucleotides are TGTGCCAGCAGCACCCGCGAGGGTGGACAGCCCCAGCATTTT.

This chain links TRBV15 with TRBJ1-4, with D uncertain. Germline V gives CDR1 LNHNV, CDR2 YYDKDF (reference sequence). CDR3 size: 12 residues. Trimming left V 3 bases short and J 5 bases short, with 4 bases between. In DNA, the CDR3 is TGTGCCACCAGCAGCGGGAATGAAAAACTGTTTTTT. This sequence encodes CATSSGNEKLFF. The whole variable domain, remainder taken from reference TRBV15 and TRBJ1-4, is DAMVIQNPRYQVTQFGKPVTLSCSQTLNHNVMYWYQQKSSQAPKLLFHYYDKDFNNEADTPDNFQSRRPNTSFCFLDIRSPGLGDTAMYLCATSSGNEKLFFGSGTQLSVL.

This chain uses TRBV18 with TRBJ2-3, with 12 bases matching TRBD2. The V segment lost 1 base and the J segment 4 bases; nucleotides outside the gene matches: 3. This CDR3 is built from 16 residues. CDR1 is KGHSH, CDR2 LQKENI, per germline. The CDR3 reads CASSPRTSGGPDTQYF. The CDR3 region has the DNA TGTGCCAGCTCACCACGCACTAGCGGGGGGCCAGATACGCAGTATTTT. The whole variable domain, filled in from reference TRBV18 and TRBJ2-3, reads NAGVMQNPRHLVRRRGQEARLRCSPMKGHSHVYWYRQLPEEGLKFMVYLQKENIIDESGMPKERFSAEFPKEGPSILRIQQVVRGDSAAYFCASSPRTSGGPDTQYFGPGTRLTVL.

The chain is built from TRBV11-2 and TRBJ1-3; D unresolved. The germline CDR1 and CDR2 sequences are SGHAT and FQNNGV. CDR3 length: 15 residues. V was trimmed by 2 bases and J by 4 bases, leaving 12 bases between them. The CDR3 loop reads CASSLLGFFGNTIYF. The CDR3 coding sequence is TGTGCCAGCAGCTTACTTGGGTTTTTCGGAAACACCATATATTTT.

This clonotype was counted a single time. The V call is TRBV27, the J call TRBJ2-3; 9 nucleotides agree with TRBD2. This CDR3 comprises 13 residues. Per germline, CDR1 MNHEY and CDR2 SMNVEV (reference sequence). Trimming cost V 5 bases and J 6 bases; bases outside gene matches: 3. CDR3 in DNA: TGTGCCAGCAGTGCCACTAGCGGGGATACGCAGTATTTT. Encoded protein: CASSATSGDTQYF.

The chain employs TRBV19 and TRBJ2-7; D possibly corresponds to TRBD1 (5 bases). The ends were cut back, 9 bases at V and 2 bases at J, with 14 bases in the middle. The CDR3 is 13 amino acids. Germline values: CDR1 LNHDA, CDR2 SQIVND (reference sequence). CDR3 coding DNA: TGTGCCAGCTCCCAGGGTATCCCCTACGAGCAGTACTTC. It translates to CASSQGIPYEQYF.